A single sample is the source of the 32 T cell receptor beta chains below, sequenced in a study of post-analysis software for immune sequencing data. Notes on the study in general: Patients used five TRBV segments, including TRBV5-6, TRBV5-1 and TRBV20-1, more often than controls.

TCR beta cDNA libraries had unique molecular identifiers. TCRdb re-analysed the PCR reads in MiXCR, keeping a single row per CDR3 protein. There are more than 500,000 distinct CDR3 sequences in the sample; around 36% occur only once, and about 5.6% lies in the top ten. For these TCRs, the target antigens are not known. Material for sequencing was blood. These receptors all stem from a girl aged 2 to 17 with multiple sclerosis.

This clonotype has a handful of counts. V gene TRBV29-1 combines with J gene TRBJ2-1, with 9 bases matching TRBD2. Trimming at V came to 7 bases and at J to 9 bases, leaving 13 bases not matched to a gene. CDR1 and CDR2 from the germline V gene are SQVTM and ANQGSEA. The CDR3 spans 14 residues. This CDR3 reads CSALPSGEVGEQFF. CDR3 sequence (DNA): TGCAGCGCCCTGCCTAGCGGGGAGGTCGGTGAGCAGTTCTTC.

This chain joins TRBV6-5 and TRBJ1-2, with a tentative D call TRBD1 (5 bases). Per the germline V gene, CDR1 is MNHEY and CDR2 is SVGAGI. This CDR3 is built from 16 residues. The V end was cut by 10 bases, the J end by 4 bases, with 25 bases between. This chain's CDR3 is CATLTLGAGLSYGYTF. The DNA for the CDR3 is TGTGCCACCCTTACACTAGGGGCCGGTTTGAGCTATGGCTACACCTTC.

A word on this clonotype: A much bigger clone sits one base away, suggesting this may be a read error. The rearrangement uses TRBV20-1 and TRBJ2-3; no reliable D call. CDR3 length: 13 residues. The V gene lost 7 bases and the J gene lost 2 bases, with 13 bases spanning the gap. Looked up from germline, CDR1 is DFQATT and CDR2 is SNEGSKA (reference sequence). The CDR3 reads CSVTDWDTDTQYF. The CDR3 DNA follows: TGCAGTGTGACGGATTGGGACACAGATACGCAGTATTTT.

This clonotype was found a few times. V usage is TRBV5-1 and J usage is TRBJ2-1; TRBD2 matches at 9 bases. Germline lookup yields CDR1 SGHRS and CDR2 YFSETQ. The CDR3 contains 18 residues. J lost 0 bases, V lost 3 bases, and 10 bases had no gene match. For the CDR3, the DNA is TGCGCCAGCAGCTCCGGCCTTAGCGGGGGATACTCCTACAATGAGCAGTTCTTC. It encodes CASSSGLSGGYSYNEQFF.

The rearrangement uses TRBV3-1 and TRBJ2-5; 7 bases line up with TRBD1. The DNA matches TRBJ2-7 better at its end, which makes the J call doubtful. The CDR3 sequence is 13 residues long. The V gene's germline CDR1 is LGHDT and CDR2 YNNKEL (reference sequence). CDR3 in amino acids: CASSQGRGLEQYF. CDR3 DNA: TGTGCCAGCAGCCAAGGAAGGGGGCTCGAGCAGTACTTC.

This clonotype was observed many times. The chain has TRBV7-3 and TRBJ2-5; D is possibly TRBD2 (5 bases). This CDR3 has 12 residues. Trimming took off 4 bases at V and 8 bases at J, with 11 bases between the two ends. Germline V gives CDR1 SGHTA, CDR2 FQGTGA. CDR3 loop: CASSSLDSTQYF. CDR3 coding DNA: TGTGCCAGCAGCTCGCTGGACTCAACCCAGTACTTC.

The chain recombines TRBV24-1 with TRBJ2-3; D ambiguous. CDR1 and CDR2 (germline): KGHDR, SFDVKD. This CDR3 region has 14 residues. The V end was cut by 1 base, the J end by 3 bases, with 7 bases between. CDR3 sequence (DNA): TGTGCCACCAGTGATTTCGACTTGACAGATACGCAGTATTTT. It specifies CATSDFDLTDTQYF.

The V and J genes are TRBV7-8 and TRBJ1-5; D might be TRBD1 (5 bases). Per the germline V gene, CDR1 is SGHVS and CDR2 is FQNEAQ. Trimming left V 5 bases short and J 0 bases short, with 14 bases between. The CDR3 has 16 residues. The CDR3 region has the DNA TGTGCCAGCAGCGGATACAGGACCACTAGCAATCAGCCCCAGCATTTT. It specifies CASSGYRTTSNQPQHF.

This clonotype showed up just a few times. The J gene is TRBJ1-2, the V gene TRBV7-8, with D possibly being TRBD1 (5 bases). The V gene's germline CDR1 is SGHVS and CDR2 FQNEAQ. The V and J ends lost 5 bases and 4 bases respectively, with 17 bases between them. The CDR3 length is 15 residues. CDR3 residues: CASSLSTGVSYGYTF. CDR3 bases: TGTGCCAGCAGCCTCTCTACGGGGGTATCCTATGGCTACACCTTC. The full variable domain, in which reference TRBV7-8 and TRBJ1-2 provide the parts outside the CDR3, is GAGVSQSPRYKVAKRGQDVALRCDPISGHVSLFWYQQALGQGPEFLTYFQNEAQLDKSGLPSDRFFAERPEGSVSTLKIQRTQQEDSAVYLCASSLSTGVSYGYTFGSGTRLTVV.

This clonotype turned up a few times. This sequence joins TRBV7-9 and TRBJ2-5; no reliable D call. Germline V gives CDR1 SEHNR, CDR2 FQNEAQ (reference sequence). V lost 5 bases, J lost 1 base, and 11 bases lay in between. The length of the CDR3 is 14 residues. The chain's CDR3 is CASSPIAIQETQYF. The CDR3 DNA sequence: TGTGCCAGCAGCCCCATCGCCATCCAAGAGACCCAGTACTTC. The full variable domain, in which reference TRBV7-9 and TRBJ2-5 provide the parts outside the CDR3, is DTGVSQNPRHKITKRGQNVTFRCDPISEHNRLYWYRQTLGQGPEFLTYFQNEAQLEKSRLLSDRFSAERPKGSFSTLEIQRTEQGDSAMYLCASSPIAIQETQYFGPGTRLLVL.

This clonotype was seen a handful of times. CDR3 in amino acids: CASSLAEGGYEQYF. CDR3 nucleotide sequence: TGTGCCAGCAGCTTAGCGGAGGGCGGCTACGAGCAGTACTTC. This rearrangement joins TRBV7-8 to TRBJ2-7, with a weak D call TRBD2 (6 bases). CDR1 and CDR2 (germline): SGHVS, FQNEAQ. Trimming took 0 bases from V and 3 from J, leaving 9 bases between them. This CDR3 has 14 residues.

This clonotype was found a few times. This rearrangement joins TRBV7-8 to TRBJ2-3; D is unresolved. The CDR3 is 16 residues long. Trimming removed 5 bases at V and 3 bases at J, with 18 bases between. In germline, CDR1 is SGHVS, CDR2 FQNEAQ. Here the CDR3 reads CASSAIGQRNTDTQYF. The CDR3 DNA is TGTGCCAGCAGCGCGATAGGCCAGAGGAATACAGATACGCAGTATTTT.

This clonotype was observed a handful of times. The chain's CDR3 is CASRIQGGSYEQYF. The CDR3 nucleotides read TGTGCCAGCAGAATACAGGGCGGGTCCTACGAGCAGTACTTC. The chain uses TRBV5-5 and TRBJ2-7, with D maybe TRBD1 (6 bases). Germline V gene data show CDR1 as SGHKS and CDR2 as YYEKEE (reference sequence). CDR3 size: 14 residues. Trimming stripped 5 bases from V and 1 base from J, with 13 bases between.

Remarks on this clonotype: The CDR3 does not end in the conserved phenylalanine or tryptophan, so this is likely a read error. The chain uses TRBV7-8 and TRBJ2-5, with D maybe TRBD2 (6 bases). Trimming removed 5 bases at V and 2 bases at J, with 12 bases between. Germline-derived CDR1 and CDR2 are SGHVS and FQNEAQ. The CDR3 loop spans 14 amino acids. The CDR3 nucleotides are TGTGCCAGCAGCAAGATAGCGGTACAAGAGACCCAGTACGTC. It is translated as CASSKIAVQETQYV.

This chain connects TRBV12-3 or TRBV12-4 to TRBJ1-2, with D perhaps TRBD1 (5 bases). Deletions cut 9 bases from V and 8 bases from J, with 16 bases between. This CDR3 spans 12 amino acids. The CDR3 DNA reads as TGTGCCAGTAGAAAGACGGGGCTCGGCTACACCTTC. This sequence encodes CASRKTGLGYTF.

The chain is built from TRBV2 and TRBJ2-3, with a possible D match to TRBD1 (6 bases). The V end was cut by 0 bases, the J end by 4 bases, with 8 bases between. CDR3 length equals 14 residues. Germline CDR1 is SNHLY and CDR2 is FYNNEI. CDR3 DNA: TGTGCCAGCAGTGAAGCGCGGACAGCAGATACGCAGTATTTT. Encoded protein: CASSEARTADTQYF.

This chain uses TRBV6-2 or TRBV6-3 with TRBJ2-7, with D possibly matching TRBD2 (5 bases). Near its end, the DNA agrees better with TRBJ2-5, so the J call may be wrong. CDR1 and CDR2 from the germline V gene are MNHEY and SVGEGT. There are 13 residues in the CDR3. This CDR3 is CASSPPGSETQYF. The CDR3 DNA reads as TGTGCCAGCAGTCCCCCGGGGTCCGAGACCCAGTACTTC.

The chain combines TRBV12-3 or TRBV12-4 with TRBJ1-5; D might be TRBD1 or TRBD2, each matching 5 bases. The last part of the DNA fits TRBJ2-3 better; the J call may be wrong. This CDR3 spans 15 amino acids. CDR3 sequence reads: CASSLGGYSNQPQYF. The CDR3 DNA reads TGTGCCAGCAGTTTAGGGGGGTATAGCAATCAGCCCCAGTATTTT.

V and J are TRBV4-1 and TRBJ1-1, with 9 positions matching TRBD1. CDR3 length: 15 amino acids. Trimming removed 2 bases from V and 5 bases from J; junction bases left unmatched: 6. The germline gives CDR1 MGHRA, CDR2 YSYEKL. The CDR3 sequence: CASSQRRTGATEAFF. The CDR3 DNA follows: TGCGCCAGCAGCCAAAGACGGACAGGGGCAACTGAAGCTTTCTTT.

The gene calls are TRBV3-1 and TRBJ2-7, with unresolved D. There are 11 residues in the CDR3. V was shortened by 0 bases and J by 6 bases, with 3 bases between the two germline ends. Germline V CDR1 and CDR2: LGHDT, YNNKEL (reference sequence). The CDR3 sequence: CASSQDFEQYF. CDR3 in DNA: TGTGCCAGCAGCCAAGATTTCGAGCAGTACTTC.

This clonotype was picked up a small number of times. This chain connects TRBV24-1 to TRBJ2-1; a possible D gene is TRBD2 (5 bases). Trimming removed 0 bases at V and 2 bases at J, with 13 bases between. The CDR3 extends over 17 amino acids. Germline V gene data show CDR1 as KGHDR and CDR2 as SFDVKD. The CDR3 here is CATSDLQRGSTYNEQFF. The CDR3 DNA follows: TGTGCCACCAGTGATTTGCAACGGGGTTCCACCTACAATGAGCAGTTCTTC.

The genes are TRBV5-1 and TRBJ2-3, with a tentative D call TRBD1 (6 bases). Trimming cost V 1 base and J 5 bases, with 11 bases left between them. Germline V lookup: CDR1 SGHRS, CDR2 YFSETQ. This CDR3 is built from 14 residues. The CDR3 DNA sequence: TGCGCCAGCAGCTTGACAGGGTCGGAAGATACGCAGTATTTT. The encoded protein is CASSLTGSEDTQYF.

This clonotype was seen only a few times. The chain carries TRBV18 and TRBJ2-7; 12 bases are shared with TRBD2. V lost 1 base to trimming and J lost 3 bases; unmatched junction nucleotides: 4. The CDR3 is 16 residues long. Germline V gene sequence: CDR1 KGHSH, CDR2 LQKENI. The CDR3: CASSPRGGLAGYEQYF. CDR3 coding DNA: TGTGCCAGCTCACCACGAGGGGGACTAGCGGGCTACGAGCAGTACTTC. The full variable domain, in which reference TRBV18 and TRBJ2-7 provide the parts outside the CDR3, is NAGVMQNPRHLVRRRGQEARLRCSPMKGHSHVYWYRQLPEEGLKFMVYLQKENIIDESGMPKERFSAEFPKEGPSILRIQQVVRGDSAAYFCASSPRGGLAGYEQYFGPGTRLTVT.

The V gene is TRBV14, the J gene TRBJ1-6; D is unresolved. Trimming took 0 bases from V and 8 from J, leaving 17 bases between them. CDR1 SGHDN and CDR2 FVKESK come from the germline V gene. CDR3 length: 17 residues. The CDR3 DNA follows: TGTGCCAGCAGCCAAGATCCGAGTGGGGAGACTGATTCACCCCTCCACTTT. Its translation: CASSQDPSGETDSPLHF.

CDR3 coding DNA: TGTGCCAGCAGCCTATTACAGGGGACGAGTGAGCAGTTCTTC. Protein sequence: CASSLLQGTSEQFF. The rearrangement links TRBV5-4 to TRBJ2-1; 7 bases are a match to TRBD1. Germline V lookup: CDR1 SGHNT, CDR2 YYREEE (reference sequence). CDR3 size: 14 residues. V trimming: 4 bases; J trimming: 9 bases; junction bases outside the gene matches: 10.

The V gene is TRBV25-1, the J gene TRBJ2-4; 7 bases fit TRBD1. V was clipped by 3 bases and J by 5 bases; unmatched bases: 7. The CDR3 totals 15 residues. Germline V gene sequence: CDR1 MGHDK, CDR2 SYGVNS. CDR3 nucleotide sequence: TGTGCCAGCAGTGATACAGGGGACGGGGAAAACATTCAGTACTTC. It codes for CASSDTGDGENIQYF.

The rearrangement uses TRBV29-1 and TRBJ2-7; 10 bases match TRBD2. Germline CDR1 SQVTM, CDR2 ANQGSEA. V lost 6 bases to trimming and J lost 3 bases; unmatched junction nucleotides: 11. This CDR3 region has 15 residues. In nucleotides, the CDR3 is TGCAGCGTGCTACCCTCTAGCGGGGGATACTACGAGCAGTACTTC. Amino acids: CSVLPSSGGYYEQYF.

In its sample, this clonotype was seen a few times. J is TRBJ1-4 and V is TRBV20-1; 8 bases align to TRBD1. Losses at the gene ends were 0 bases for V and 4 bases for J; bases not matched to a gene: 7. Looked up from germline, CDR1 is DFQATT and CDR2 is SNEGSKA (reference sequence). The CDR3 is 16 residues long. Written as DNA, the CDR3 is TGCAGTGCTAGAGATCGTACAGGGGGTTTTAATGAAAAACTGTTTTTT. It yields the protein CSARDRTGGFNEKLFF.

The rearrangement joins TRBV11-2 to TRBJ1-2; D is ambiguous. The CDR3 runs to 14 residues. Germline assignment: CDR1 SGHAT and CDR2 FQNNGV. Trimming took off 3 bases at V and 8 bases at J, with 16 bases between the two ends. CDR3 residues: CASSFPGSGGGYTF. The DNA for the CDR3 is TGTGCCAGCAGCTTTCCGGGATCTGGAGGAGGCTACACCTTC.

The chain uses TRBV4-2 and TRBJ2-2; no clear D. V lost 1 base and J 7 bases, leaving 10 bases between the germline ends. Looked up from germline, CDR1 is LGHNA and CDR2 is YNFKEQ. The CDR3 has 14 amino acids. The CDR3: CASSQGTSDGELFF. In DNA form, the CDR3 reads TGTGCCAGCAGCCAAGGAACTTCGGACGGGGAGCTGTTTTTT.

The chain joins TRBV18 to TRBJ2-7; 10 positions match TRBD1. CDR3 size: 15 residues. CDR1 is KGHSH and CDR2 is LQKENI in the germline V gene. V lost 5 bases to trimming and J lost 4 bases; unmatched junction nucleotides: 8. Here the CDR3 reads CASSSDRGRMYEQYF. Here the CDR3 DNA reads TGTGCCAGCTCAAGTGACAGGGGGCGCATGTACGAGCAGTACTTC.

The J gene is TRBJ2-7, the V gene TRBV20-1; 8 nucleotides agree with TRBD1. Germline loops: CDR1 DFQATT, CDR2 SNEGSKA (reference sequence). Germline trimming cut 3 bases from V and 2 bases from J; bases unmatched to any gene: 9. The CDR3 has 15 amino acids. CDR3 DNA: TGCAGTGCTAGGGACTCCGGGACAGGCACCTACGAGCAGTACTTC. It yields the protein CSARDSGTGTYEQYF.